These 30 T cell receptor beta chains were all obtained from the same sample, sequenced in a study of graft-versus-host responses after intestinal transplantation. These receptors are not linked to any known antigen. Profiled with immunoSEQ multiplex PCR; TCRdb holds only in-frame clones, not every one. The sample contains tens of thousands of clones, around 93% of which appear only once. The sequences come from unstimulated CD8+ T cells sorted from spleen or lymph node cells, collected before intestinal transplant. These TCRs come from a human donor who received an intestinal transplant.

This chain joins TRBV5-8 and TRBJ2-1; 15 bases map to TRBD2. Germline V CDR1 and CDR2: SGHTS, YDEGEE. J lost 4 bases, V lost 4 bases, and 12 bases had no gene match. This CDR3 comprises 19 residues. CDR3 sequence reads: CASSPRTSGGGAGYNEQFF. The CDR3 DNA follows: TGTGCCAGCAGCCCCCGGACTAGCGGGGGGGGCGCCGGGTACAATGAGCAGTTCTTC.

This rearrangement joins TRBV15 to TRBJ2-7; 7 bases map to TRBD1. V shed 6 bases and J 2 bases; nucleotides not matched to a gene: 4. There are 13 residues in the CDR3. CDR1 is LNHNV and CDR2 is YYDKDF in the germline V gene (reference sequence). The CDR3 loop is CATRLGQAYEQYF. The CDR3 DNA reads TGTGCCACCAGGTTAGGACAGGCCTACGAGCAGTACTTC. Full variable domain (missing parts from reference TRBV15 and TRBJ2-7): DAMVIQNPRYQVTQFGKPVTLSCSQTLNHNVMYWYQQKSSQAPKLLFHYYDKDFNNEADTPDNFQSRRPNTSFCFLDIRSPGLGDTAMYLCATRLGQAYEQYFGPGTRLTVT.

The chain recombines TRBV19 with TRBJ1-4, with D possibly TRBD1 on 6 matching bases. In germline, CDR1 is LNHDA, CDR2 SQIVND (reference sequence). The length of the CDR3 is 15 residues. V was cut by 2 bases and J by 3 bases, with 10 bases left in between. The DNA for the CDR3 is TGTGCCAGTAGTATACGGACAGCCGCTAATGAAAAACTGTTTTTT. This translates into CASSIRTAANEKLFF.

The CDR3 region is CASSARDRGVEKLFF. The CDR3 bases are TGTGCCAGCAGCGCGCGGGACAGGGGGGTTGAAAAACTGTTTTTT. The V and J genes are TRBV7-9 and TRBJ1-4, with 11 bases matching TRBD1. Germline V gene lookup returns CDR1 SEHNR and CDR2 FQNEAQ (reference sequence). With 5 bases clipped from V and 7 bases from J, the junction kept 6 bases outside the gene matches. The CDR3 covers 15 residues.

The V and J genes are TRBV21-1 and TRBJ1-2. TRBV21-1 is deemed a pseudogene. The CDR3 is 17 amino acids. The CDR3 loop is CASSKARFVDWRAGYTF. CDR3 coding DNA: TGTGCCAGCAGCAAAGCCCGCTTTGTTGATTGGAGAGCTGGCTACACCTTC.

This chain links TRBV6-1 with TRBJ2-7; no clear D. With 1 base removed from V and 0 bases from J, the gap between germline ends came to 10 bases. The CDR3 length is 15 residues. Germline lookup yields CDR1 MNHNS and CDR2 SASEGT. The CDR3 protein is CASSEDLGLSYEQYF. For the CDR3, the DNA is TGTGCCAGCAGTGAAGACCTGGGCCTCTCCTACGAGCAGTACTTC.

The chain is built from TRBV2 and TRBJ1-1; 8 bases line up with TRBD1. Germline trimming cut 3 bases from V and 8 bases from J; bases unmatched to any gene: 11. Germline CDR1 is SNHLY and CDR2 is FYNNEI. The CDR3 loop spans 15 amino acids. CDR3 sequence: CASSDVAGGELEAFF. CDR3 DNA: TGTGCCAGCAGTGATGTGGCAGGGGGCGAACTGGAAGCTTTCTTT.

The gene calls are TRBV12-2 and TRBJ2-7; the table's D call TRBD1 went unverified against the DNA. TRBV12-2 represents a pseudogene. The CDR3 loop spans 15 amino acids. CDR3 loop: CASRSDREPAYEQYF. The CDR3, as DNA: TGTGCAAGTCGCTCCGACAGGGAGCCAGCCTACGAGCAGTACTTC.

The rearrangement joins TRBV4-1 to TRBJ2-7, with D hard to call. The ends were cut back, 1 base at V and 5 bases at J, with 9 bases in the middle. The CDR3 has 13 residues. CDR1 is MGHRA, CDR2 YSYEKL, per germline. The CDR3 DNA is TGCGCCAGCAGCCAAGTCGACTCGGACGAGCAGTACTTC. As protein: CASSQVDSDEQYF.

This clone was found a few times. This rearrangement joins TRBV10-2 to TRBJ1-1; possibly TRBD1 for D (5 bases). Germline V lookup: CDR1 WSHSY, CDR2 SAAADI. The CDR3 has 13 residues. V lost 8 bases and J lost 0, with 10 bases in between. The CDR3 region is CASGGEMNTEAFF. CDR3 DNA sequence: TGCGCCAGCGGGGGGGAGATGAACACTGAAGCTTTCTTT.

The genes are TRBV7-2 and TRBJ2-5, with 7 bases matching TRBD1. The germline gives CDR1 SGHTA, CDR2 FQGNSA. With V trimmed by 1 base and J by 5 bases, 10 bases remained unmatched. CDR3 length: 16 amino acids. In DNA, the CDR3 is TGTGCCAGCAGCTTAGTAGAGGGGGCCCCGAGGGAGACCCAGTACTTC. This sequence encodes CASSLVEGAPRETQYF. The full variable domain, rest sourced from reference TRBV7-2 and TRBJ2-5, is GAGVSQSPSNKVTEKGKDVELRCDPISGHTALYWYRQSLGQGLEFLIYFQGNSAPDKSGLPSDRFSAERTGGSVSTLTIQRTQQEDSAVYLCASSLVEGAPRETQYFGPGTRLLVL.

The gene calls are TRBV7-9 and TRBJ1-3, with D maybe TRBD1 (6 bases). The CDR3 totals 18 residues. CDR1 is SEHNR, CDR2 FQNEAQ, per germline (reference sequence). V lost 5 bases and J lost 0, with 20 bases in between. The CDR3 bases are TGTGCCAGCAGCCTTGACAGGCGGGGGATGTACTCTGGAAACACCATATATTTT. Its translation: CASSLDRRGMYSGNTIYF.

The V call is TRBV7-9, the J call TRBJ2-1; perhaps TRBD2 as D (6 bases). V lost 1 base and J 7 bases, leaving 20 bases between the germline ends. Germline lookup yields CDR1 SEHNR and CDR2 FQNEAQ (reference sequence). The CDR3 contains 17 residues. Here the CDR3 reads CASSLGRGAGRVNEQFF. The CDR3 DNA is TGTGCCAGCAGCTTAGGTCGAGGGGCGGGGCGGGTTAATGAGCAGTTCTTC.

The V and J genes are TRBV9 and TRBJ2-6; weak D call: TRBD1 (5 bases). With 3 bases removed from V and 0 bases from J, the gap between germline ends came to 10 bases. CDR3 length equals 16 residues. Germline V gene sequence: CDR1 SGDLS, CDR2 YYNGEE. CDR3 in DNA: TGTGCCAGCAGCGGGCAGGGTTCCTCTGGGGCCAACGTCCTGACTTTC. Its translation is CASSGQGSSGANVLTF.

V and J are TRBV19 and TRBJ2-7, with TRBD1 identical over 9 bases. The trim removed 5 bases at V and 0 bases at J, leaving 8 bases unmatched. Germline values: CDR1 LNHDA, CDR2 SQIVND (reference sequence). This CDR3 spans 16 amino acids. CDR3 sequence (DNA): TGTGCCAGTAGTTTCCTTGCGACAGGGGGCTCCTACGAGCAGTACTTC. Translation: CASSFLATGGSYEQYF.

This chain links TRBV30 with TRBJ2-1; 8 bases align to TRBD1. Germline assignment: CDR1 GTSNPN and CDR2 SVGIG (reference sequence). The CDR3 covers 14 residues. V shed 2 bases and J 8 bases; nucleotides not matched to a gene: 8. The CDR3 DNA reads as TGTGCCTGGAGTCCCGGACAGGGTACCGATGAGCAGTTCTTC. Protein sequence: CAWSPGQGTDEQFF.

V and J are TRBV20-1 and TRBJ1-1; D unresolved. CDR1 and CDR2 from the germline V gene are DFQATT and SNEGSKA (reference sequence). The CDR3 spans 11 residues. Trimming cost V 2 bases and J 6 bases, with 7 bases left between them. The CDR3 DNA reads TGCAGTGCTAGACTCACAGCTGAAGCTTTCTTT. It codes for CSARLTAEAFF.

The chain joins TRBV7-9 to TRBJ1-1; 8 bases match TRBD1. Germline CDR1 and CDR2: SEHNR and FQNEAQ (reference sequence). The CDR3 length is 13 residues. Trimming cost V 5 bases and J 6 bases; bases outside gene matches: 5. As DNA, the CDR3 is TGTGCCAGCAGCCCACAGGGGGAAGCTGAAGCTTTCTTT. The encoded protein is CASSPQGEAEAFF.

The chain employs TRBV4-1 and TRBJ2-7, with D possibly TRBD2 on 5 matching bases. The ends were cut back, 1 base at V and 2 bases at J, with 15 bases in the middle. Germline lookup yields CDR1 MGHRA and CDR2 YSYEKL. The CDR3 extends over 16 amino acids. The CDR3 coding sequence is TGCGCCAGCAGCCAAGGTCCTAGCCCCGGGACCTACGAGCAGTACTTC. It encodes CASSQGPSPGTYEQYF.

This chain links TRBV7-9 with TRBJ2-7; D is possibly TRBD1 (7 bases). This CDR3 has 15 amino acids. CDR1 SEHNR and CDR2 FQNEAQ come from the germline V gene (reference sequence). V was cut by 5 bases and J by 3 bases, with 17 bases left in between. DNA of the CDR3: TGTGCCAGCAGCCCCGGGGGAAGGGGGCTCTACGAGCAGTACTTC. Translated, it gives CASSPGGRGLYEQYF.

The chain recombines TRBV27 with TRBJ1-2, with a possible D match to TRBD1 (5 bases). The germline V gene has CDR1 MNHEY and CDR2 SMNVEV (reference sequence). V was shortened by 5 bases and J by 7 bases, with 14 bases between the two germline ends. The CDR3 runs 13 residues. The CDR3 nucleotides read TGTGCCAGCAGTAACAGCTTCCAGGGTGGCTACACCTTC. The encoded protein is CASSNSFQGGYTF.

CDR3 bases: TGTGCCAGCAGTTCAGCAGTGGGGGGAATTGGCAATCAGCCCCAGCATTTT. This encodes CASSSAVGGIGNQPQHF. The chain uses TRBV27 and TRBJ1-5, with D maybe TRBD1 (5 bases). This CDR3 region has 17 residues. Trimming took 4 bases from V and 2 from J, leaving 18 bases between them. Germline V CDR1 and CDR2: MNHEY, SMNVEV (reference sequence).

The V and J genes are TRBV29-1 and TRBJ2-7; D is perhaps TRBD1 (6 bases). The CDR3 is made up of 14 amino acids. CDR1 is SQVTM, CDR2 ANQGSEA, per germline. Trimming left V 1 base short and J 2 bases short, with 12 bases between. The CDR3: CSVEGQGIPYEQYF. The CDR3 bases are TGCAGCGTTGAAGGCCAGGGGATCCCCTACGAGCAGTACTTC.

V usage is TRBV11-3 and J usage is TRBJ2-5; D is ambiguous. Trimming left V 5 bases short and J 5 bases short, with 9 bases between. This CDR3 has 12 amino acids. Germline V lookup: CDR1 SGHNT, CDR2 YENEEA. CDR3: CASSDPGETQYF. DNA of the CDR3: TGTGCCAGCAGCGATCCCGGGGAGACCCAGTACTTC.

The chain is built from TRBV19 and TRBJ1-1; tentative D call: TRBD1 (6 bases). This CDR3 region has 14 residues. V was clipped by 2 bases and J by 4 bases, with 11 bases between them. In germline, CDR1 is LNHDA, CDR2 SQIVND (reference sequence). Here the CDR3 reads CASSIQGSGTEAFF. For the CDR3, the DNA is TGTGCCAGTAGTATACAGGGGTCGGGCACTGAAGCTTTCTTT. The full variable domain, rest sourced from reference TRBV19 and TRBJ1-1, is DGGITQSPKYLFRKEGQNVTLSCEQNLNHDAMYWYRQDPGQGLRLIYYSQIVNDFQKGDIAEGYSVSREKKESFPLTVTSAQKNPTAFYLCASSIQGSGTEAFFGQGTRLTVV.

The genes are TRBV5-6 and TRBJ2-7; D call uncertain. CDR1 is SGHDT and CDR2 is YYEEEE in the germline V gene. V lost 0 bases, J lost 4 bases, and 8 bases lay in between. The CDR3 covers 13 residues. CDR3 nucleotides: TGTGCCAGCAGCTTGGGCCGGAGATACGAGCAGTACTTC. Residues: CASSLGRRYEQYF.

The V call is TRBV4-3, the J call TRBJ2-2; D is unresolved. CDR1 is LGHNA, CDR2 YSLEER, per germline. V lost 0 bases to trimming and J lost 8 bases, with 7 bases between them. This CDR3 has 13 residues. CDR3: CASSQDPGGELFF. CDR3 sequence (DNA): TGCGCCAGCAGCCAAGATCCGGGTGGGGAGCTGTTTTTT.

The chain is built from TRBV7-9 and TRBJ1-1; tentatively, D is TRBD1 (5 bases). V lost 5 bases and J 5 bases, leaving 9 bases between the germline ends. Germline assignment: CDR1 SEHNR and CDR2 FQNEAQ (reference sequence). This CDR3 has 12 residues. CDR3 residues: CASSTRGTEAFF. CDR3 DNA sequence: TGTGCCAGCAGCACCCGGGGGACTGAAGCTTTCTTT.

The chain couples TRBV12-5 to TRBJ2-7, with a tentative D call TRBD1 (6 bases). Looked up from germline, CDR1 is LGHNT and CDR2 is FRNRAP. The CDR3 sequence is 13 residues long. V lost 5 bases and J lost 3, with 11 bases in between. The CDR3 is CASGPQGIYEQYF. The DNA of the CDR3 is TGTGCTAGTGGTCCCCAGGGGATCTACGAGCAGTACTTC. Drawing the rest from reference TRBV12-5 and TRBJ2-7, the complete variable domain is DARVTQTPRHKVTEMGQEVTMRCQPILGHNTVFWYRQTMMQGLELLAYFRNRAPLDDSGMPKDRFSAEMPDATLATLKIQPSEPRDSAVYFCASGPQGIYEQYFGPGTRLTVT.

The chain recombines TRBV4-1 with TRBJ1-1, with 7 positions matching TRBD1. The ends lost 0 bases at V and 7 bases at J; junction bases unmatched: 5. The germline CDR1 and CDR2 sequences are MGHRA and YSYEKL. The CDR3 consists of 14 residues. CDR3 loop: CASSQEGGDSEAFF. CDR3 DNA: TGCGCCAGCAGCCAAGAGGGTGGGGACAGTGAAGCTTTCTTT.